The rows below give T cell receptor beta chains drawn from one sample of a study of blood T cell repertoires in COVID-19. Sequenced by immunoSEQ multiplex PCR; TCRdb stores in-frame clones only, minus some. The repertoire holds a few hundred thousand clones, 80% to 85% seen once, with 4.2% in the top ten. The sample consisted of peripheral blood. The receptor source for this set is a man in his fifties or sixties with acute or convalescent COVID-19. The CDR3 runs from the conserved cysteine through the conserved F or W. D genes are given only for firm matches. Size is stated for part of the rows, as once, few or many counts, or as a class when the clone is expanded.

J: TRBJ1-5
V: TRBV6-5
size: .
D: .
CDR3: CASKRTRANQPQHF
DNA: TGTGCCAGCAAGAGGACAAGAGCAAATCAGCCCCAGCATTTT

J: TRBJ2-2
V: TRBV15
size: .
D: TRBD1
CDR3: CATNLDRFSSGELFF
DNA: TGTGCCACCAACCTGGACAGGTTTTCATCCGGGGAGCTGTTTTTT

J: TRBJ2-3
V: TRBV3-1/TRBV3-2
size: .
D: .
CDR3: CASSQADTQYF
DNA: TGTGCCAGCAGTCAAGCGGATACGCAGTATTTT

J: TRBJ1-2
V: TRBV6-1
size: .
D: TRBD1
CDR3: CASSENRDRDGYIRYGYTF
DNA: TGTGCCAGCAGTGAAAATCGGGACAGGGATGGGTATATTCGATATGGCTACACCTTC

J: TRBJ2-4
V: TRBV7-9
size: .
D: .
CDR3: CASSLAVTGWNIQYF
DNA: TGTGCCAGCAGTTTGGCCGTGACGGGTTGGAACATTCAGTACTTC

J: TRBJ2-1
V: TRBV9
size: .
D: TRBD2
CDR3: CASSRLAGGLNEQFF
DNA: TGTGCCAGCAGCCGCTTAGCGGGGGGGCTCAATGAGCAGTTCTTC

J: TRBJ2-5
V: TRBV10-3
size: .
D: .
CDR3: CAISEQGREETQYF
DNA: TGTGCCATCAGTGAACAGGGTCGGGAAGAGACCCAGTACTTC

J: TRBJ2-7
V: TRBV4-1
size: .
D: TRBD2
CDR3: CASSHRAGENEQYF
DNA: TGCGCCAGCAGCCACCGAGCGGGGGAGAACGAGCAGTACTTC

J: TRBJ1-1
V: TRBV5-4
size: once
D: .
CDR3: CASSLDPARKTEAFF
DNA: TGTGCCAGCAGCTTGGATCCAGCGCGTAAGACTGAAGCTTTCTTT

J: TRBJ2-7
V: TRBV19
size: .
D: .
CDR3: CASSNTGTYEQYF
DNA: TGTGCCAGTAGTAACACAGGGACCTACGAGCAGTACTTC

J: TRBJ2-1
V: TRBV11-3
size: .
D: .
CDR3: CASSLELDSEQFF
DNA: TGTGCCAGCAGCTTGGAACTAGATTCTGAGCAGTTCTTC

J: TRBJ1-1
V: TRBV5-4
size: .
D: TRBD1
CDR3: CASSLVGDRGEAFF
DNA: TGTGCCAGCAGCTTGGTAGGTGACAGGGGTGAAGCTTTCTTT

J: TRBJ1-6
V: TRBV5-1
size: .
D: TRBD1
CDR3: CASSGTGFSPLHF
DNA: TGCGCCAGCAGCGGGACAGGGTTTTCACCCCTCCACTTT

J: TRBJ2-7
V: TRBV24-1
size: .
D: .
CDR3: CAYNRATFSYEQYF
DNA: TGTGCCTACAACAGGGCTACTTTCTCCTACGAGCAGTACTTC

J: TRBJ2-3
V: TRBV2
size: few
D: .
CDR3: CASSSRGKDTQYF
DNA: TGTGCCAGCAGCTCCCGGGGGAAAGATACGCAGTATTTT

J: TRBJ1-2
V: TRBV14
size: .
D: TRBD1
CDR3: CASSQVPGTGTYGYTF
DNA: TGTGCCAGCAGCCAAGTCCCCGGGACAGGGACCTATGGCTACACCTTC

J: TRBJ1-2
V: TRBV19
size: few
D: .
CDR3: CASSMQATNYGYTF
DNA: TGTGCCAGTAGCATGCAGGCGACTAACTATGGCTACACCTTC

J: TRBJ1-1
V: TRBV21-1
size: .
D: .
CDR3: CASSNKKQGAYTEAFF
DNA: TGTGCCAGCAGTAATAAAAAACAGGGGGCGTACACTGAAGCTTTCTTT

J: TRBJ1-6
V: TRBV21-1
size: .
D: .
CDR3: CASGQDSDNSPLHF
DNA: TGTGCCAGCGGACAAGACAGTGATAATTCACCCCTCCACTTT

J: TRBJ1-5
V: TRBV18
size: .
D: .
CDR3: CASSPRRSEQPQHF
DNA: TGTGCCAGCTCACCACGCAGGTCGGAACAGCCCCAGCATTTT

J: TRBJ2-7
V: TRBV29-1
size: .
D: .
CDR3: CSVVSFDEQYF
DNA: TGCAGCGTTGTGAGCTTTGACGAGCAGTACTTC

J: TRBJ2-1
V: TRBV14
size: .
D: TRBD1
CDR3: CASSQDSRGPYNEQFF
DNA: TGTGCCAGCAGCCAAGATAGCAGGGGGCCCTACAATGAGCAGTTCTTC

J: TRBJ2-7
V: TRBV6-5
size: .
D: TRBD1
CDR3: CASSYSDRGGYEQYF
DNA: TGTGCCAGCAGTTACTCAGACAGGGGTGGTTACGAGCAGTACTTC

J: TRBJ2-3
V: TRBV4-3
size: .
D: TRBD2
CDR3: CASSLGLAGDTDTQYF
DNA: TGCGCCAGCAGCCTGGGACTAGCGGGAGATACAGATACGCAGTATTTT

J: TRBJ1-5
V: TRBV19
size: .
D: TRBD1
CDR3: CASSQRTGWHF
DNA: TGTGCCAGTAGTCAGAGGACAGGGTGGCATTTT

J: TRBJ2-5
V: TRBV29-1
size: .
D: .
CDR3: CSVEGRAQETQYF
DNA: TGCAGCGTTGAAGGCAGGGCCCAAGAGACCCAGTACTTC

J: TRBJ2-3
V: TRBV5-1
size: .
D: TRBD2
CDR3: CASSLGLTSGGETTSTDTQYF
DNA: TGCGCCAGCAGCCTTGGACTGACTAGCGGGGGGGAAACCACTAGCACAGATACGCAGTATTTT

J: TRBJ2-5
V: TRBV6-5
size: few
D: TRBD2
CDR3: CASSSYIAGGAETQYF
DNA: TGTGCCAGCAGTTCTTATATAGCGGGAGGGGCAGAGACCCAGTACTTC

J: TRBJ2-7
V: TRBV7-2
size: .
D: TRBD1
CDR3: CASSSTGTGAYEQYF
DNA: TGTGCCAGCAGCTCAACCGGGACAGGAGCCTACGAGCAGTACTTC

J: TRBJ2-7
V: TRBV2
size: .
D: .
CDR3: CASRSGYEQYF
DNA: TGTGCCAGCAGGTCCGGGTACGAGCAGTACTTC

J: TRBJ1-2
V: TRBV24-1
size: .
D: .
CDR3: CATSDDSTNYGYTF
DNA: TGTGCCACCAGTGACGACAGCACTAACTATGGCTACACCTTC

J: TRBJ1-4
V: TRBV5-4
size: .
D: .
CDR3: CASSFGGTTNEKLFF
DNA: TGTGCCAGCAGCTTCGGGGGAACAACTAATGAAAAACTGTTTTTT

J: TRBJ1-3
V: TRBV9
size: few
D: .
CDR3: CASSPRRSSGNTIYF
DNA: TGTGCCAGCAGCCCTCGCCGGAGCTCTGGAAACACCATATATTTT

J: TRBJ1-2
V: TRBV13
size: few
D: TRBD1
CDR3: CASSMGTGPANYGYTF
DNA: TGTGCCAGCAGCATGGGGACAGGCCCCGCTAACTATGGCTACACCTTC

J: TRBJ2-2
V: TRBV29-1
size: .
D: .
CDR3: CSVLNYGQGPYTGELFF
DNA: TGCAGCGTTCTTAATTATGGACAAGGACCATACACCGGGGAGCTGTTTTTT

J: TRBJ2-7
V: TRBV7-3
size: .
D: .
CDR3: CASSLGCPVRPRSYEQYF
DNA: TGTGCCAGCAGCTTAGGGTGTCCCGTCAGGCCCCGCTCCTACGAGCAGTACTTC

J: TRBJ2-6
V: TRBV6-5
size: .
D: .
CDR3: CASTLKASGANVLTF
DNA: TGTGCCAGCACCCTAAAAGCGTCTGGGGCCAACGTCCTGACTTTC

J: TRBJ1-1
V: TRBV27
size: .
D: .
CDR3: CASSFFPGRYSYTEAFF
DNA: TGTGCCAGCAGTTTTTTCCCCGGCCGTTACAGTTACACTGAAGCTTTCTTT

J: TRBJ1-2
V: TRBV7-2
size: .
D: .
CDR3: CASSLEGRSYGYTF
DNA: TGTGCCAGCAGCTTAGAGGGGCGGAGTTATGGCTACACCTTC

J: TRBJ1-6
V: TRBV9
size: .
D: .
CDR3: CASSVGGRGSYNSPLHF
DNA: TGTGCCAGCAGCGTAGGAGGGCGGGGGTCCTATAATTCACCCCTCCACTTT

J: TRBJ2-4
V: TRBV18
size: .
D: .
CDR3: CASSVDRLGNIQYF
DNA: TGTGCCAGCTCGGTCGACAGGTTGGGAAACATTCAGTACTTC

J: TRBJ1-6
V: TRBV3-1/TRBV3-2
size: .
D: TRBD1
CDR3: CASSQVDRRFVHF
DNA: TGTGCCAGCAGCCAGGTGGACAGGCGGTTCGTCCACTTT

J: TRBJ2-7
V: TRBV7-2
size: .
D: .
CDR3: CASSFLAVPYEQYF
DNA: TGTGCCAGCAGCTTTTTAGCGGTTCCCTACGAGCAGTACTTC

J: TRBJ2-1
V: TRBV27
size: .
D: .
CDR3: CASSAISHNEQFF
DNA: TGTGCCAGCAGTGCAATCAGTCACAATGAGCAGTTCTTC

J: TRBJ1-1
V: TRBV6-5
size: .
D: .
CDR3: CASSYSWSAGVTEAFF
DNA: TGTGCCAGCAGTTACTCGTGGTCCGCCGGGGTCACTGAAGCTTTCTTT

J: TRBJ2-1
V: TRBV3-1/TRBV3-2
size: once
D: TRBD1
CDR3: CASSQPGQGANEQFF
DNA: TGTGCCAGCAGCCAGCCGGGACAGGGGGCGAATGAGCAGTTCTTC

J: TRBJ1-1
V: TRBV9
size: .
D: .
CDR3: CASSKQVGDTEAFF
DNA: TGTGCCAGCAGCAAACAGGTTGGGGACACTGAAGCTTTCTTT

J: TRBJ2-5
V: TRBV18
size: .
D: .
CDR3: CASSREVAGEQETQYF
DNA: TGTGCCAGCTCCAGAGAGGTAGCCGGGGAACAAGAGACCCAGTACTTC

J: TRBJ1-1
V: TRBV10-3
size: .
D: .
CDR3: CAISPGGGIRTEAFF
DNA: TGTGCCATCAGCCCCGGGGGGGGGATCAGAACTGAAGCTTTCTTT

J: TRBJ1-2
V: TRBV27
size: few
D: TRBD1
CDR3: CASSFLATGGTYGYTF
DNA: TGTGCCAGCAGTTTTTTAGCAACAGGGGGGACCTATGGCTACACCTTC

J: TRBJ2-5
V: TRBV5-6
size: .
D: .
CDR3: CASSLGGDRQQETQYF
DNA: TGTGCCAGCAGCTTGGGGGGTGACAGACAGCAAGAGACCCAGTACTTC

J: TRBJ1-1
V: TRBV4-1
size: .
D: .
CDR3: CASSQDFSSSEAFF
DNA: TGCGCCAGCAGCCAAGATTTCTCGAGCTCTGAAGCTTTCTTT

J: TRBJ1-3
V: TRBV11-2
size: .
D: TRBD1
CDR3: CASSLGGARGPRSGNTIYF
DNA: TGTGCCAGCAGCTTAGGTGGGGCCAGGGGGCCCCGCTCTGGAAACACCATATATTTT

J: TRBJ1-2
V: TRBV10-2
size: .
D: .
CDR3: CASSEWTHVESGYTF
DNA: TGCGCCAGCAGTGAGTGGACACATGTCGAGAGTGGCTACACCTTC